This TCR beta chain was documented in a study of cytomegalovirus exposure and HLA in healthy donors. Vbeta (60) and Jbeta (13) primers were used in the PCR. Some clones are missing from TCRdb's copy, which holds only in-frame ones; the method was immunoSEQ multiplex PCR. The sample has 200,000 to 250,000 clones; roughly four fifths are singletons. This CDR3 has 17 residues. Germline lookup yields CDR1 GTSNPN and CDR2 SVGIG (reference sequence). V was clipped by 5 bases and J by 2 bases, with 22 bases between them. This clone was detected once. Material: PBMCs. This receptor was identified in a girl aged 10 to 17 in good health and CMV-seronegative. The J gene is TRBJ1-5, the V gene TRBV30; D might be TRBD1 (5 bases). CDR3 nucleotides: TGTGCCTGGTCCCGGGACTTTACCGCAAGGGGCAATCAGCCCCAGCATTTT. It codes for CAWSRDFTARGNQPQHF.